The rows below give T cell receptor beta chains drawn from one sample of a study of blood T cell repertoires in COVID-19. Method: immunoSEQ multiplex PCR; TCRdb's copy keeps in-frame clones and lacks some. The table lists roughly 160,000 clones, over 80% of them singletons, with over 10% in the top ten. Sequencing input: PBMCs or T cells enriched from blood (not recorded which). The receptors were sampled from a woman aged 55-69 years who had recovered from COVID-19. The CDR3 runs from the conserved cysteine through the conserved F or W. Each record gives: clone size, D gene, J gene, V gene, CDR3 DNA, CDR3 protein. A D gene is named only where the DNA matches it firmly. Clone size appears in some rows only: once, few, many, or a class for an expanded clone.

>NA|NA|TRBJ2-2|TRBV10-3
TGTGCCATCAGTGCCCAATCAGGCACCGGGGAGCTGTTTTTT
CAISAQSGTGELFF
>NA|TRBD1|TRBJ1-3|TRBV2
TGTGCCAGCAGCTCCGGGACAGGGGTAGTCTCTGGAAACACCATATATTTT
CASSSGTGVVSGNTIYF
>NA|NA|TRBJ1-6|TRBV19
TGTGCCAGTAGGAAAGAGGGTAGGACTAATTCACCCCTCCACTTT
CASRKEGRTNSPLHF
>few|NA|TRBJ2-7|TRBV30
TGTGCCTACTCGACGGACTCAATCGGGGGGCAGTACTTC
CAYSTDSIGGQYF
>once|NA|TRBJ1-1|TRBV11-2
TGTGCCAGCAGCTTAGGCCCAGGGACTGAAGCTTTCTTT
CASSLGPGTEAFF
>NA|NA|TRBJ2-5|TRBV28
TGTGCCAGCGTACAGGCGTCACAAGAGACCCAGTACTTC
CASVQASQETQYF
>NA|TRBD2|TRBJ2-3|TRBV11-2
TGTGCCAGCAGCTTCGGGGGGGACTATACGCAGTATTTT
CASSFGGDYTQYF
>NA|TRBD2|TRBJ2-3|TRBV7-7
TGTGCTAGCAGCCCGGGACTAGCGGGACACACAGATACGCAGTATTTT
CASSPGLAGHTDTQYF
>NA|TRBD2|TRBJ2-3|TRBV10-3
TGTGCCATCAGCCCCTCCGGGACTAGCGCCGCGGATACGCAGTATTTT
CAISPSGTSAADTQYF
>NA|NA|TRBJ1-3|TRBV7-9
TGTGCCAGCAGCTTCGGGAGGGCTTCTGGAAACACCATATATTTT
CASSFGRASGNTIYF
>NA|NA|TRBJ2-3|TRBV29-1
TGCAGCGTTAAAGCACCGGCGGATCATACGCAGTATTTT
CSVKAPADHTQYF
>NA|TRBD1|TRBJ1-2|TRBV4-1
TGCGCCAGCAGCCAGGGACAGCTTAACTATGGCTACACCTTC
CASSQGQLNYGYTF
>NA|TRBD2|TRBJ2-2|TRBV30
TGTGCCTGGAGTTCTAGCGGAACCGGGGAGCTGTTTTTT
CAWSSSGTGELFF
>NA|NA|TRBJ2-3|TRBV28
TGTGCCAGCAGTTTATCGACTGGTTTCGGAGATACGCAGTATTTT
CASSLSTGFGDTQYF
>NA|TRBD2|TRBJ2-5|TRBV5-4
TGTGCCAGCAGGGGAGGGGCAGAGACCCAGTACTTC
CASRGGAETQYF